This T cell receptor (beta chain) was recovered during a study of early T cells in non-severe SARS-CoV-2 infection. Study as a whole: Sequencing targeted bulk RNA from unsorted whole blood, leaving chains unpaired.

In the library, individual cDNA molecules carried attached unique molecular identifiers. TCRdb re-called the 5' RACE reads with MiXCR, one entry per CDR3 protein. The sample includes 110,000 or so distinct CDR3 sequences, 9.5% to 13% of them seen just once. Worth noting for this clonotype: The antigen is undetermined.

The study's findings and limits: Reliance on VDJdb matching favored anti-spike CD8 responses; private and CD4 specificities were missed.

V gave up 3 bases and J gave up 3 bases, with 11 bases separating them. Germline CDR1 and CDR2: SGHTA and FQGNSA. CDR3 length: 14 amino acids. Material: whole blood. The source of this sequence is an adult who was a healthcare worker with PCR-confirmed SARS-CoV-2 infection or an uninfected control (not recorded which). V is TRBV7-2 and J is TRBJ1-1, with a possible D match to TRBD1 (5 bases). CDR3 sequence (DNA): TGTGCCAGCAGCTTCTATTTGGGGGACACTGAAGCTTTCTTT. Translated, it gives CASSFYLGDTEAFF. Using reference TRBV7-2 and TRBJ1-1 for the parts outside the CDR3, the full variable domain is GAGVSQSPSNKVTEKGKDVELRCDPISGHTALYWYRQSLGQGLEFLIYFQGNSAPDKSGLPSDRFSAERTGGSVSTLTIQRTQQEDSAVYLCASSFYLGDTEAFFGQGTRLTVV.